This T cell receptor beta chain comes out of a study of T cells in Graves' hyperthyroidism and ophthalmopathy (dated by TCRdb to about 2019). For the wider study: Peripheral blood was sampled at the time of initial diagnosis, prior to any treatment. A discovery cohort of approximately 97 patients, roughly 45 with Graves' ophthalmopathy and over 55 with stable Graves' hyperthyroidism, was used to find distinguishing TCR V-J signatures. Prospective prediction of ophthalmopathy was tested in an independent validation cohort consisting of 18 hyperthyroidism patients and around 17 patients who later progressed to ophthalmopathy. The 80 to 100 discovery patients were randomly divided into training and test sets at a 7:3 ratio. Thyroid tissue and blood T-cell repertoires from six Graves' hyperthyroidism patients were also compared in the study. Once sampling was done, hyperthyroidism patients were given methimazole at a starting dose of 30 mg daily, whereas ophthalmopathy patients were given high-dose intravenous methylprednisolone. The paper describes TCR Vbeta CDR3 sequencing of around 130 peripheral blood samples, made up of around 41 ophthalmopathy patients, 70 to 75 hyperthyroidism patients and roughly 17 progressor patients.

Concerning this clonotype: The antigen it recognizes is unknown. Base qualities are missing; no much larger clone stands one base away.

Relative to germline, V is missing 1 base and J is missing 1 base, with 5 bases of the junction outside any gene match. As encoded in the germline V gene, CDR1 is SGDLS while CDR2 is YYNGEE. Including cysteine and phenylalanine, the CDR3 has 18 amino acids. The CDR3 DNA has 54 bases and is translated from base 1. What the work shows at the level of the full study, not this receptor alone: No statistical method was used to set the sample size in advance, and investigators knew the group allocation. In validation, the model predicted progression to ophthalmopathy with 65% to 71% sensitivity and over 72% specificity, a median of around 6.6 months before onset. Most expanded thyroid clonotypes (frequency above 0.001) were also detected in blood, a finding suggesting that blood repertoires may reflect thyroid immune responses. In cross-validation, a model built on a 13 V-J signature told ophthalmopathy apart from stable hyperthyroidism with less than 90% sensitivity and about 81% specificity, and in testing the same model reached 80%/75%.

Amplification of TCR beta CDR3 regions was carried out from RNA transcripts. A first-round RT-PCR of the TCR CDR3 used the HTBI primer set with the Qiagen OneStep RT-PCR kit. Libraries were constructed in a second round of multiplex PCR, after which size selection and purification were carried out. Paired-end sequencing of the libraries was performed with 100 bp reads on an Illumina HiSeq2000. In the original analysis: SOAPnuke was used to process the raw data, throwing out any read that contained adapters or uncalled bases, had a mean Phred below 15, or lacked an exact constant-primer or identifier match. COPE v1.2.5 was used to merge high-quality paired reads, and clonotypes were defined as unique nucleotide sequences. MiTCR v1.1 was used to align clonotypes to the IMGT TRBV, TRBD and TRBJ reference segments. Analysis was restricted to V-J combinations with a frequency above 0.0001, which covered roughly 99% of repertoires. The TCS score was defined as F50 (clonal expansion) divided by E x V (chaos), with BLOSUM62-based TCRdist calculated between CDR3 peptides within each V-J. Welch's t-statistics and random forest reduced fewer than 600 V-J features to fewer than 15, which were used in a naive Bayes classifier (R e1071). The public reads were reanalyzed by TCRdb: fastp trimming at Q25, MiXCR alignment, in-frame beta chains only. Each record represents a unique CDR3 protein, reported with the most common genes and DNA among its rows. The V and J calls were not made by the authors but by TCRdb's processing. For this sample the table gives about 720,000 distinct CDR3 sequences, of which roughly a sixth were detected only once. The ten most abundant clones make up over 15% of the sample.

Hyperthyroidism patients were newly diagnosed, had a disease duration of under 2 months, and were aged 18 to 65 years. Patients with uncontrolled infections, other autoimmune diseases, pregnancy or lactation were excluded. Diagnoses relied on clinical symptoms, serum thyroxine and TRAb, thyroid ultrasound and orbital computed tomography. Blood from progressor patients was collected at the time of first diagnosis with hyperthyroidism, before any ophthalmopathy symptoms had appeared. PBMCs were separated from roughly 9.6 ml of fresh peripheral blood using Ficoll-Paque density gradient centrifugation. Patients classed as progressors first received a Graves' hyperthyroidism diagnosis and then went on to develop ophthalmopathy during follow-up. Trizol reagent was used to extract total RNA, and RNA quality was then checked on an Agilent 2100 Bioanalyzer.

The sample consisted of blood. The rearranged segments are TRBV9 and TRBJ2-5; TRBD2 fits 15 bases in the junction. This TCR was recovered from a woman aged 45-65 years with Graves' hyperthyroidism that later progressed to Graves' ophthalmopathy. The CDR3 sequence is CASSVTGLAGGSQETQYF. In nucleotides, the sequence is TGTGCCAGCAGCGTAACGGGACTAGCGGGGGGATCCCAAGAGACCCAGTACTTC. With the portions outside the CDR3 filled from the reference TRBV9 and TRBJ2-5 genes, the complete variable region becomes DSGVTQTPKHLITATGQRVTLRCSPRSGDLSVYWYQQSLDQGLQFLIQYYNGEERAKGNILERFSAQQFPDLHSELNLSSLELGDSALYFCASSVTGLAGGSQETQYFGPGTRLLVL.